The entry below gives a single TCR beta chain sequence along with its context. This clonotype has at least ten counts. Its antigen is currently not known. Qualities for individual bases were not recorded, and no much larger clone is one base off. Trimming takes 7 bases off V and 4 bases off J; junction bases not matched to a gene: 14. The CDR3 contains 17 residues, cysteine and phenylalanine counted. The retained sequence is limited to the CDR3, 51 bases, with the frame set at the first base. The germline V gene yields MNHEY for CDR1 and SVGEGT for CDR2. TCR cDNA was synthesized by 5'RACE template switching, through which a universal primer site and unique molecular identifiers were introduced. cDNA synthesis was primed from both the TCR alpha and TCR beta constant segments. Two PCR steps were used to amplify libraries, with sample barcodes and sequencing adapters being added in the second step. Sequencing of libraries was done on Illumina HiSeq 2500 (2x100 bp) or NovaSeq (2x150 bp). Per the authors' processing: MIGEC handled demultiplexing of reads and collapsing into UMI consensus sequences, while MiXCR performed V(D)J alignment. Using edgeR on replicate PBMC samples, clonotypes were called vaccine-responding if FDR was below 0.01 and the log2 fold change was above 5 up to day 15. CD4 or CD8 identity was assigned to each bulk clonotype according to whether the clonotype was present at higher abundance in the sequenced CD4 repertoire or the sequenced CD8 repertoire. Through fastp at Q25 and MiXCR, TCRdb rebuilt clones from the public reads, retaining in-frame beta chains. Duplicate CDR3 protein sequences are folded into a single record with the most common DNA and genes. TCRdb assigned the V and J calls; the authors' analysis was not used. For this sample there are 500,000 to 650,000 distinct CDR3 sequences; about 12% appear just once. The top ten constitute 14% to 15% of the sample.

This record belongs to a study of T cells after yellow fever vaccination (dated by TCRdb to between 2018 and 2021). Regarding the research as a whole: The SMART-Seq v4 Ultra Low Input RNA kit was used to prepare libraries from fractions with low cell numbers. The cohort comprised two healthy male donors, one aged 18 to 30 and one aged 30 to 40 years. Blood was drawn at multiple timepoints before and after primary and secondary immunization, with bulk PBMC replicates and cell subsets isolated. To follow T-cell clones before and after primary and booster YFV17D yellow fever vaccination, bulk TCR alpha and beta repertoires were sequenced over time. Beyond this particular receptor, the publication reports: Because abundant contaminating clonotypes from the bulk population could be contained in FACS-sorted repertoires, computational filtering was required. Most clones expanded after primary vaccination (approximately 96% of CD4 and approximately 90% of CD8) were re-detected after the booster, suggesting that broad memory maintenance occurred. A small share of clonotypes occurred in both CD4 and CD8 compartments, likely arising from convergent recombination. Compared with the primary T-cell response, the secondary T-cell response was faster but weaker, reaching its peak on day 5 rather than on day 15. The study included only two donors, which limits how far the findings can be generalized.

Per the publication, the treatment or condition label means: live attenuated yellow fever vaccine strain. At each blood-draw timepoint, two biological replicates of bulk PBMCs were collected. A standard Ficoll-Paque protocol was used to isolate PBMCs from peripheral blood. TriZol was used to extract RNA from bulk PBMCs, CD4 and CD8 fractions, and dextramer-positive and dextramer-negative fractions. This chain joins TRBV6-2 or TRBV6-3 to TRBJ2-1; TRBD2 matches 9 bases in the middle. Source: PBMCs, taken on the day of the yellow fever booster vaccination. This sequence originates from a man younger than 45 who received the YFV17D yellow fever vaccine. The bases are TGTGCCAGCAAGAATAGCCCATCTAGCGGGAAGTACAATGAGCAGTTCTTC. This sequence encodes CASKNSPSSGKYNEQFF.